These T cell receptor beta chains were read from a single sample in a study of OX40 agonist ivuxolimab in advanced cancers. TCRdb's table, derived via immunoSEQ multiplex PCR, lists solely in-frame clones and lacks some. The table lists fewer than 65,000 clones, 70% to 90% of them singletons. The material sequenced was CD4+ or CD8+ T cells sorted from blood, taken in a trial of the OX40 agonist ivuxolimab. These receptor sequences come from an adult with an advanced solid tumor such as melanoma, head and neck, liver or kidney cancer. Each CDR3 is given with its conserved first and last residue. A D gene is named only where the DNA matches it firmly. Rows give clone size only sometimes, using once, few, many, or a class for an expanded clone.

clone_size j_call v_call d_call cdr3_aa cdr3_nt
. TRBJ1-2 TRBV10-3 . CAITPTPNYGYTF TGTGCCATCACTCCCACACCTAACTATGGCTACACCTTC
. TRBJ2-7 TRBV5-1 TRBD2 CASRPVAGGPHEQYF TGCGCCAGCAGACCCGTGGCGGGAGGGCCCCACGAGCAGTACTTC
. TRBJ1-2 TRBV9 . CASSSRTGASNYGYTF TGTGCCAGCAGCTCCCGGACCGGGGCTTCTAACTATGGCTACACCTTC
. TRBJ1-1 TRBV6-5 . CASSSFEAFF TGTGCCAGCAGTTCCTTTGAAGCTTTCTTT
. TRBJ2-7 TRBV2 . CASSLDLNYGSRSSYEQYF TGTGCCAGCAGTCTCGACCTAAATTACGGGAGTAGGAGCTCCTACGAGCAGTACTTC
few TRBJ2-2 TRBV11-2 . CASAPQSTGELFF TGTGCCAGCGCGCCGCAGTCCACCGGGGAGCTGTTTTTT
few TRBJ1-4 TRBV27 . CASSLSRSSAANEKLFF TGTGCCAGCAGTTTATCGCGGTCCAGCGCCGCTAATGAAAAACTGTTTTTT
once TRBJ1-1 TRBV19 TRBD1 CASSTDRGPRGNTEAFF TGTGCCAGTAGTACAGACAGGGGGCCCAGGGGAAACACTGAAGCTTTCTTT
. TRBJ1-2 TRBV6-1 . CASRGTQFYGYTF TGTGCCAGTAGGGGAACTCAATTCTATGGCTACACCTTC
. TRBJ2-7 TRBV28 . CASKEMGRSISHTLSEQYF TGTGCCAGCAAAGAAATGGGCAGGTCGATCTCCCACACCCTTAGCGAGCAGTACTTC
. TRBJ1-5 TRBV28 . CASSLLAGNNQPQHF TGTGCCAGCAGTTTATTGGCAGGCAACAATCAGCCCCAGCATTTT
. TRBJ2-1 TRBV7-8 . CASSFQGRDEQFF TGTGCCAGCAGCTTCCAAGGGCGGGATGAGCAGTTCTTC
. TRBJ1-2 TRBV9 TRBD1 CASSVGTGDYGYTF TGTGCCAGCAGCGTAGGTACAGGGGACTATGGCTACACCTTC
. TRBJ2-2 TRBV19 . CASRMGGNTGELFF TGTGCCAGTAGGATGGGCGGGAACACCGGGGAGCTGTTTTTT
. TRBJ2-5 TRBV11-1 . CASSKDRQETQYF TGTGCCAGCAGCAAGGACAGACAAGAGACCCAGTACTTC
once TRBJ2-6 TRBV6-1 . CASRAVLDGANVLTF TGTGCCAGCAGGGCAGTCTTAGATGGGGCCAACGTCCTGACTTTC
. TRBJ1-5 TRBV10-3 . CAISDSNQPQHF TGTGCCATCAGTGACAGTAATCAGCCCCAGCATTTT
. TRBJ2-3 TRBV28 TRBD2 CASSRRGRASGQKTDTQYF TGTGCCAGCAGCCGCCGAGGGAGGGCTAGCGGGCAAAAGACAGATACGCAGTATTTT
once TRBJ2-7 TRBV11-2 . CASSLSQGTYEQYF TGTGCCAGCAGCTTAAGTCAGGGAACGTACGAGCAGTACTTC
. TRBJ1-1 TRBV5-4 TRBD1 CASRRDRLNTEAFF TGTGCCAGCAGACGGGACAGATTGAACACTGAAGCTTTCTTT
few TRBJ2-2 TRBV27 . CASSLKVGELFF TGTGCCAGCAGTTTAAAGGTCGGGGAGCTGTTTTTT
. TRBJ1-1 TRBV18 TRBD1 CASSPPGQGSPMNTEAFF TGTGCCAGCTCACCTCCGGGACAGGGGTCGCCCATGAACACTGAAGCTTTCTTT
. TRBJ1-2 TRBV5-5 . CASSLNRKEDGYTF TGTGCCAGCAGCTTGAATCGGAAGGAGGATGGCTACACCTTC
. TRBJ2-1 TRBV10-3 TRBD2 CATHLGRLAGNEQFF TGTGCCACCCACCTAGGCCGACTAGCGGGGAATGAGCAGTTCTTC
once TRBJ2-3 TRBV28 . CASRATLSSDTQYF TGTGCCAGCAGGGCAACTTTATCATCGGATACGCAGTATTTT
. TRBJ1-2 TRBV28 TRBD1 CASSQIRTGGSYGYTF TGTGCCAGCAGTCAAATTAGAACAGGGGGGAGCTATGGCTACACCTTC
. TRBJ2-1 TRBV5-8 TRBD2 CASSLELAGGSEFF TGTGCCAGCAGCTTGGAACTAGCGGGAGGGTCAGAGTTCTTC
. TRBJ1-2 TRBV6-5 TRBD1 CASRPPGTGGNGYTF TGTGCCAGCAGGCCTCCGGGGACAGGGGGAAATGGCTACACCTTC
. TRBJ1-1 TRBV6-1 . CASSAERNTEAFF TGTGCCAGCAGTGCAGAACGGAACACTGAAGCTTTCTTT
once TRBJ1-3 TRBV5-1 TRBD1 CASSPGQGGSGNTIYF TGCGCCAGCAGCCCGGGACAGGGTGGCTCTGGAAACACCATATATTTT
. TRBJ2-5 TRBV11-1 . CASSGPPGTQGAETQYF TGTGCCAGCAGCGGGCCCCCCGGGACTCAAGGCGCAGAGACCCAGTACTTC
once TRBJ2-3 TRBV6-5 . CASTRVGTTDTQYF TGTGCCAGCACGCGAGTGGGGACCACAGATACGCAGTATTTT
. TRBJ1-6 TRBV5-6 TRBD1 CASSVSRTGGPYNSPLHF TGTGCCAGCAGCGTGAGTAGGACAGGGGGGCCCTATAATTCACCCCTCCACTTT
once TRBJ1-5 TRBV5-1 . CASPPPRFSNQPQHF TGCGCCAGCCCGCCCCCCAGGTTTAGCAATCAGCCCCAGCATTTT
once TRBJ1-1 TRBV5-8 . CASTWGGQINTEAFF TGTGCCAGCACCTGGGGGGGCCAGATAAACACTGAAGCTTTCTTT
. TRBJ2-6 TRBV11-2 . CASSLVGFGANVLTF TGTGCCAGCAGCTTAGTAGGGTTCGGGGCCAACGTCCTGACTTTC
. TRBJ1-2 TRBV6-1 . CASSGTVDLYGYTF TGTGCCAGCAGTGGGACAGTCGACCTCTATGGCTACACCTTC
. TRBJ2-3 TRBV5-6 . CASSRSDTQYF TGTGCCAGCAGCAGATCGGATACGCAGTATTTT
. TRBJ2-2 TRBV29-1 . CSVDQQGDGELFF TGCAGCGTTGATCAACAGGGAGACGGGGAGCTGTTTTTT
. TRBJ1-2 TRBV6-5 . CASSSPSGTPTGYTF TGTGCCAGCAGTTCCCCCTCTGGGACACCAACTGGCTACACCTTC
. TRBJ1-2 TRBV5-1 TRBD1 CASTPGGSNYGYTF TGCGCCAGCACCCCAGGGGGATCTAACTATGGCTACACCTTC
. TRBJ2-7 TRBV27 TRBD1 CASSSIPDRSYEQYF TGTGCCAGCAGTTCTATACCGGACAGGTCCTACGAGCAGTACTTC
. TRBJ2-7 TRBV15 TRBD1 CATSRNRGETYEQYF TGTGCCACCAGCAGGAACAGGGGGGAAACGTACGAGCAGTACTTC
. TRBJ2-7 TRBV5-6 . CASRKTGYEQYF TGTGCCAGCAGAAAGACGGGATACGAGCAGTACTTC
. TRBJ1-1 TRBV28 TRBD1 CASHQGATEAFF TGTGCCAGCCACCAGGGGGCCACTGAAGCTTTCTTT